This T cell receptor (beta chain) was found in a study of regulatory T cells in long-lasting Graves disease. Indicated time point: newly diagnosed GD, antithyroid drugs for less than 3 months. After RNA was extracted from PBMCs, the TCR library was made from it. Arm-PCR of CDR3 regions with iRepertoire HTBI primers generated TCR beta libraries. TCRdb re-called the multiplex PCR reads through MiXCR, storing one row per CDR3 protein. Of 360,000 or so distinct CDR3 sequences in the sample, roughly 16% are singletons; the top ten hold roughly 21%. This clonotype appeared a few times. The same sample was also studied in work on T cells in Graves' hyperthyroidism and ophthalmopathy. That report adds: Most thyroid clonotypes expanded above 0.001 appeared in blood too. The model's output predicted ophthalmopathy at a median of approximately 6.5 months prior to onset.

The source material was peripheral blood mononuclear cells (PBMCs), sampled at new diagnosis, from a patient treated with antithyroid drugs. The receptor's source is a woman younger than 30 with Graves disease.

The CDR3 bases are TGTGCCAGCAGCCCCACAGGGGGTACTGGAAACACCATATATTTT. It encodes CASSPTGGTGNTIYF. This chain joins TRBV7-3 and TRBJ1-3; 8 bases map to TRBD1. In germline, CDR1 is SGHTA, CDR2 FQGTGA. The CDR3 contains 15 residues. After removal of 5 bases from V and 2 bases from J, the junction contained 5 bases not matched to a gene.